One sample yielded the 10 T cell receptor beta chains listed below, sequenced in a study of T-cell reconstitution after alpha-beta-depleted transplantation in children. Unique molecular identifiers were incorporated during preparation of the TCRbeta library. TCRdb re-called the PCR reads through MiXCR, storing one row per CDR3 protein. The sample carries a few hundred thousand distinct CDR3 sequences, about 12% recorded once. The sample consisted of PBMCs from the stem cell graft donor, taken from the stem cell graft. The receptor source for this set is a human donor who donated a stem cell graft to a child with combined immunodeficiency.

The chain joins TRBV19 to TRBJ2-3; no definite D call. The germline V gene has CDR1 LNHDA and CDR2 SQIVND (reference sequence). The V end lost 6 bases, the J end lost 0 bases, and 10 bases lay between the germline ends. The CDR3 runs to 14 residues. CDR3 protein: CASRRAGSTDTQYF. CDR3 DNA sequence: TGTGCCAGTAGAAGGGCCGGTAGCACAGATACGCAGTATTTT.

This clonotype was seen only a few times. The chain recombines TRBV5-5 with TRBJ2-5; D may be TRBD1 or TRBD2 (5 bases each). This CDR3 is built from 15 residues. Germline loops: CDR1 SGHKS, CDR2 YYEKEE (reference sequence). V lost 10 bases, J lost 5 bases, and 24 bases lay in between. The CDR3 sequence is CACGVGDLKVETQYF. The CDR3, as DNA: TGTGCCTGCGGTGTAGGGGACCTCAAAGTGGAGACCCAGTACTTC. The whole variable domain, filled in from reference TRBV5-5 and TRBJ2-5, reads DAGVTQSPTHLIKTRGQQVTLRCSPISGHKSVSWYQQVLGQGPQFIFQYYEKEERGRGNFPDRFSARQFPNYSSELNVNALLLGDSALYLCACGVGDLKVETQYFGPGTRLLVL.

This clonotype was counted ten times or more. J is TRBJ2-7 and V is TRBV20-1; 10 bases line up with TRBD1. Germline values: CDR1 DFQATT, CDR2 SNEGSKA (reference sequence). The CDR3 covers 13 residues. The V gene end was trimmed by 0 bases and the J gene end by 6 bases; junction bases not matched to a gene: 2. CDR3 sequence reads: CSARDGDRGEQYF. CDR3 nucleotide sequence: TGCAGTGCTAGAGACGGGGACAGGGGCGAGCAGTACTTC.

The sample holds many counts of this clonotype. The V and J genes are TRBV7-9 and TRBJ1-2; D call uncertain. In germline, CDR1 is SEHNR, CDR2 FQNEAQ (reference sequence). Trimming left V 1 base short and J 0 bases short, with 9 bases between. The CDR3 totals 15 residues. In DNA form, the CDR3 reads TGTGCCAGCAGCTTAGGGAGGCCTTCTAACTATGGCTACACCTTC. This encodes CASSLGRPSNYGYTF.

This chain uses TRBV5-1 with TRBJ2-3, with no clear D. CDR3 length equals 15 residues. V lost 4 bases to trimming and J lost 0 bases, with 12 bases between them. Germline CDR1 SGHRS, CDR2 YFSETQ. For the CDR3, the DNA is TGCGCCAGCAGCACCATCCCCGAAAGCACAGATACGCAGTATTTT. Its protein is CASSTIPESTDTQYF.

CDR3 in amino acids: CASSLGTGGPQETQYF. The CDR3 DNA reads TGCGCCAGCAGCTTGGGGACGGGAGGGCCCCAAGAGACCCAGTACTTC. The chain is built from TRBV5-1 and TRBJ2-5, with TRBD2 identical over 8 bases. Germline loops: CDR1 SGHRS, CDR2 YFSETQ. The V and J ends lost 0 bases and 1 base, in that order; junction bases with no gene match: 5. The CDR3 sequence is 16 residues long.

This clonotype was counted once. The chain combines TRBV3-1 with TRBJ2-3, with 7 bases fitting TRBD1. Germline V gene data show CDR1 as LGHDT and CDR2 as YNNKEL (reference sequence). The ends lost 4 bases at V and 3 bases at J; junction bases unmatched: 10. This CDR3 spans 16 amino acids. The CDR3 DNA follows: TGTGCCAGCAGCCTAAGACGAGGGGGCGCGACAGATACGCAGTATTTT. Encoded protein: CASSLRRGGATDTQYF.

The table lists this clonotype with a few counts. The chain is built from TRBV25-1 and TRBJ1-1, with no clear D. CDR3 length: 12 residues. Germline CDR1 reads MGHDK; CDR2 reads SYGVNS. V lost 7 bases, J lost 11 bases, and 17 bases lay in between. The CDR3 spells CASKPQGREAFF. The CDR3 DNA is TGTGCCAGCAAGCCCCAAGGTCGAGAGGCTTTCTTT. Full variable domain (remainder filled in from reference TRBV25-1 and TRBJ1-1): EADIYQTPRYLVIGTGKKITLECSQTMGHDKMYWYQQDPGMELHLIHYSYGVNSTEKGDLSSESTVSRIRTEHFPLTLESARPSHTSQYLCASKPQGREAFFGQGTRLTVV.

The V gene is TRBV9, the J gene TRBJ2-7; possible D gene TRBD1, 6 bases. The CDR3 length is 15 residues. The V end lost 1 base, the J end lost 4 bases, and 15 bases lay between the germline ends. CDR1 SGDLS and CDR2 YYNGEE come from the germline V gene. The CDR3 bases are TGTGCCAGCAGCGTATCAGGGGATCCTTGGTACGAGCAGTACTTC. Translated: CASSVSGDPWYEQYF.

This clonotype has only a few counts. V gene TRBV29-1 combines with J gene TRBJ2-7; TRBD2 is a possible D gene (5 bases). Germline CDR1 reads SQVTM; CDR2 reads ANQGSEA. The CDR3 is 14 residues long. V was clipped by 4 bases and J by 1 base, with 14 bases between them. CDR3 sequence: CSVGDTRRSYEQYF. In DNA, the CDR3 is TGCAGCGTTGGGGATACCCGGAGGTCCTACGAGCAGTACTTC.